One and the same sample provided the 17 T cell receptor beta chains below, sequenced in a study of response to subunit inactivated influenza vaccine. TCRdb reprocessed the RT-PCR reads with MiXCR, giving one entry per CDR3 protein. Among around 480,000 distinct CDR3 sequences, about 17% were seen once, and the ten largest hold less than 4%. The source material was CD4+ T cells sorted from PBMCs, sampled roughly 24 months after vaccination. These receptors were obtained from a man between 45 and 75 years old who received an inactivated influenza vaccine.

This clonotype was seen only a few times. This sequence joins TRBV20-1 and TRBJ2-2, with 7 bases matching TRBD2. V trimming: 3 bases; J trimming: 5 bases; junction bases outside the gene matches: 9. This CDR3 region has 15 residues. Germline CDR1 reads DFQATT; CDR2 reads SNEGSKA (reference sequence). The CDR3 protein is CSASALGGNTGELFF. For the CDR3, the DNA is TGCAGTGCTAGTGCCCTGGGAGGGAATACCGGGGAGCTGTTTTTT.

This clonotype was counted only a few times. The chain uses TRBV30 and TRBJ1-1; possibly TRBD1 for D (5 bases). V was trimmed by 2 bases and J by 1 base, leaving 20 bases between them. CDR1 and CDR2 from the germline V gene are GTSNPN and SVGIG (reference sequence). CDR3 size: 17 residues. The CDR3 sequence is CAWSPSDRDTPNTEAFF. The DNA of the CDR3 is TGTGCCTGGAGTCCCTCAGACAGAGATACCCCGAACACTGAAGCTTTCTTT.

The chain employs TRBV7-2 and TRBJ2-1, with a tentative D call TRBD2 (5 bases). This CDR3 comprises 13 residues. Germline assignment: CDR1 SGHTA and CDR2 FQGNSA. Trimming took 5 bases from V and 9 from J, leaving 14 bases between them. DNA for the CDR3: TGTGCCAGCAGCCAGAACGGGGAAGGTGAGCAGTTCTTC. Protein sequence: CASSQNGEGEQFF.

This clonotype was observed a handful of times. The chain uses TRBV7-6 and TRBJ2-7; 7 bases agree with TRBD2. V shed 5 bases, J shed 0 bases, and the junction held 7 bases outside the gene matches. The CDR3 sequence is 15 residues long. Per germline, CDR1 SGHVS and CDR2 FNYEAQ. The CDR3, as DNA: TGTGCCAGCAGCGAAATAGCGGGTAGCTCCTACGAGCAGTACTTC. This sequence encodes CASSEIAGSSYEQYF.

The rearrangement links TRBV7-2 to TRBJ1-2; maybe TRBD1 (6 bases). CDR3 size: 15 residues. Germline-derived CDR1 and CDR2 are SGHTA and FQGNSA. The V end was cut by 4 bases, the J end by 6 bases, with 18 bases between. CDR3 DNA: TGTGCCAGCAGCTCAACCCGGACAGCTTATGATGGCTACACCTTC. It yields the protein CASSSTRTAYDGYTF. The variable domain in full, completed from reference TRBV7-2 and TRBJ1-2, reads GAGVSQSPSNKVTEKGKDVELRCDPISGHTALYWYRQSLGQGLEFLIYFQGNSAPDKSGLPSDRFSAERTGGSVSTLTIQRTQQEDSAVYLCASSSTRTAYDGYTFGSGTRLTVV.

This clonotype was seen repeatedly, ten times or more. The rearrangement joins TRBV20-1 to TRBJ2-5, with D possibly TRBD1 on 5 matching bases. Germline V lookup: CDR1 DFQATT, CDR2 SNEGSKA (reference sequence). This CDR3 has 14 residues. V shed 1 base and J shed 2 bases, with 11 bases lying between them. CDR3 DNA sequence: TGCAGTGCTAGAGTTAGGGGCCTGCAAGAGACCCAGTACTTC. It encodes CSARVRGLQETQYF.

This clonotype has at least ten counts. The V gene is TRBV20-1, the J gene TRBJ2-3; the D gene could be TRBD1 or TRBD2 (5 bases each). The CDR3 is 14 amino acids. CDR1 and CDR2 from the germline V gene are DFQATT and SNEGSKA (reference sequence). Trimming removed 6 bases at V and 6 bases at J, with 19 bases between. CDR3 DNA: TGCAGTGCCCACGGGACCTACCGAGGGGATACGCAGTATTTT. As protein: CSAHGTYRGDTQYF.

This clonotype was detected only a few times. This chain links TRBV7-8 with TRBJ2-5, with D tentatively TRBD1 or TRBD2 (5 bases each). The CDR3 loop spans 15 amino acids. Trimming removed 1 base from V and 5 bases from J, with 14 bases in between. The germline CDR1 and CDR2 sequences are SGHVS and FQNEAQ. The CDR3 spells CASSLDRGWGETQYF. CDR3 nucleotides: TGTGCCAGCAGCTTAGACCGGGGTTGGGGGGAGACCCAGTACTTC.

This clonotype showed up just a few times. The chain couples TRBV20-1 to TRBJ1-2, with TRBD1 matching 7 bases. CDR1 is DFQATT, CDR2 SNEGSKA, per germline (reference sequence). This CDR3 is 14 amino acids long. J lost 1 base, V lost 5 bases, and 7 bases had no gene match. The CDR3 DNA reads as TGCAGTGCTTTCCTCAGGGGGATTAACTATGGCTACACCTTC. Its protein is CSAFLRGINYGYTF.

This clonotype was seen only a few times. The chain has TRBV12-3 or TRBV12-4 and TRBJ1-6; tentative D call: TRBD1 (6 bases). Trimming removed 6 bases from V and 9 bases from J, with 18 bases in between. The CDR3 runs 15 residues. CDR3 nucleotides: TGTGCCAGCAGCCCCACCACAGGGACCCGTTCACCCCTCCACTTT. This encodes CASSPTTGTRSPLHF.

This clonotype was observed a few times. This chain links TRBV7-2 with TRBJ1-2; D perhaps matches TRBD1 (6 bases). From germline, CDR1 is SGHTA and CDR2 FQGNSA. CDR3 length: 16 residues. V lost 1 base, J lost 4 bases, and 16 bases lay in between. The CDR3 is CASSLGVGGRVYGYTF. CDR3 sequence (DNA): TGTGCCAGCAGCTTAGGTGTAGGGGGAAGGGTCTATGGCTACACCTTC.

The table lists this clonotype with a few counts. V usage is TRBV20-1 and J usage is TRBJ1-5, with D possibly TRBD1 on 5 matching bases. The CDR3 is 13 residues long. Trimming pared 3 bases from V and 2 bases from J, leaving 8 bases between. CDR1 is DFQATT and CDR2 is SNEGSKA in the germline V gene (reference sequence). The CDR3 DNA reads TGCAGTGCTAGCGGGGGAGGCAATCAGCCCCAGCATTTT. It encodes CSASGGGNQPQHF.

In its sample, this clonotype was seen a few times. This chain connects TRBV20-1 to TRBJ2-1; either TRBD1 or TRBD2 may supply D (6 bases each). Per germline, CDR1 DFQATT and CDR2 SNEGSKA (reference sequence). Trimming shortened V by 3 bases and J by 2 bases, and 11 bases separated the two germline ends. This CDR3 spans 14 amino acids. CDR3 region: CSASGGRTYNEQFF. The CDR3 nucleotides are TGCAGTGCTAGCGGGGGCCGGACCTACAATGAGCAGTTCTTC.

This chain joins TRBV20-1 and TRBJ1-4; D remains unclear. V lost 3 bases and J lost 0, with 5 bases in between. The CDR3 runs 13 residues. Germline V gene sequence: CDR1 DFQATT, CDR2 SNEGSKA (reference sequence). CDR3 amino acids: CSASRTTNEKLFF. The CDR3, as DNA: TGCAGTGCTAGCAGGACAACTAATGAAAAACTGTTTTTT.

The chain links TRBV10-3 to TRBJ2-7; D is uncertain. The germline V gene has CDR1 ENHRY and CDR2 SYGVKD. The CDR3 is made up of 15 amino acids. Trimming pared 3 bases from V and 5 bases from J, leaving 17 bases between. The CDR3 sequence: CAISDDYGSFNEQYF. CDR3 nucleotides: TGTGCCATCAGTGATGATTACGGCAGTTTCAACGAGCAGTACTTC.

The chain recombines TRBV7-2 with TRBJ2-7; no definite D call. Trimming cost V 4 bases and J 4 bases, with 17 bases left between them. Germline V gene lookup returns CDR1 SGHTA and CDR2 FQGNSA. The CDR3 has 15 residues. CDR3 amino acids: CASSSALGLLYEQYF. The CDR3 nucleotides are TGTGCCAGCAGCTCCGCATTGGGCTTACTATACGAGCAGTACTTC.

This clonotype turned up a few times. CDR3 coding DNA: TGCGCCAGCACTCGGGCTAATGAAAAACTGTTTTTT. It is translated as CASTRANEKLFF. The chain combines TRBV10-2 with TRBJ1-4; D uncertain. The ends were cut back, 7 bases at V and 3 bases at J, with 6 bases in the middle. The CDR3 runs to 12 residues. CDR1 is WSHSY, CDR2 SAAADI, per germline.